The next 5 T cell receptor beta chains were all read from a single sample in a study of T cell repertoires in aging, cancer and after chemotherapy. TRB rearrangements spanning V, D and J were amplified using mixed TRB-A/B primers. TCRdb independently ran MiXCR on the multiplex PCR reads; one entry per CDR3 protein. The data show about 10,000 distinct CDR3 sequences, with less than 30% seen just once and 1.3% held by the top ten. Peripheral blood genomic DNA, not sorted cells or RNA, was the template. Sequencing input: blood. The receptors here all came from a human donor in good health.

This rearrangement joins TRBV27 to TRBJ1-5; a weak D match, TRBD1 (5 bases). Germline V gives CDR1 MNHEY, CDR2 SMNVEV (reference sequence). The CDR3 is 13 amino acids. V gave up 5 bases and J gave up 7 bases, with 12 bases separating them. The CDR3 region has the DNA TGTGCCAGCAGTGGGACCCCGGCCCAGCCCCAGCATTTT. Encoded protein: CASSGTPAQPQHF.

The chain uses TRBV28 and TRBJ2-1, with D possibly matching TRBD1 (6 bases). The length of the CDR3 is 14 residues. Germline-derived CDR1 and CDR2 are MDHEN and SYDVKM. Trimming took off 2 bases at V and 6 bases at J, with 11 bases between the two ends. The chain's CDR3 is CASSLTGQANEQFF. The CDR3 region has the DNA TGTGCCAGCAGTTTAACGGGACAAGCCAATGAGCAGTTCTTC.

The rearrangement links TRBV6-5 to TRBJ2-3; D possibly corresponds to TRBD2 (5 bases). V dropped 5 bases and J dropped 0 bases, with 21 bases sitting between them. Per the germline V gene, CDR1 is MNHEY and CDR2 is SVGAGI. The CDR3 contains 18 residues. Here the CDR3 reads CASSEFEGFGDSTDTQYF. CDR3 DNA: TGTGCCAGCAGTGAATTTGAGGGCTTTGGAGATAGCACAGATACGCAGTATTTT.

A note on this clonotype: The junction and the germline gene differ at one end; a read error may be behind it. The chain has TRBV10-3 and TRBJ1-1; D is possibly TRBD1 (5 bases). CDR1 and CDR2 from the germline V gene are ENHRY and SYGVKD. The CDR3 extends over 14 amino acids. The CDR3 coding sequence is TGTGCCATCTGTGAGTCCGGGGGAAACACTGAAGCTTTCTTT. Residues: CAICESGGNTEAFF.

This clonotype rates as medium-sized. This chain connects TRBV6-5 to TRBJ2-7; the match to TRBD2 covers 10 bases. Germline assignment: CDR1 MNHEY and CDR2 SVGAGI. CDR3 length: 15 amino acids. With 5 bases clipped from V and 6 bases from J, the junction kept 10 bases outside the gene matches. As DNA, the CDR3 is TGTGCCAGCAGTGGTGAAAGCGGGAGGGCCTCCGAGCAGTACTTC. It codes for CASSGESGRASEQYF.